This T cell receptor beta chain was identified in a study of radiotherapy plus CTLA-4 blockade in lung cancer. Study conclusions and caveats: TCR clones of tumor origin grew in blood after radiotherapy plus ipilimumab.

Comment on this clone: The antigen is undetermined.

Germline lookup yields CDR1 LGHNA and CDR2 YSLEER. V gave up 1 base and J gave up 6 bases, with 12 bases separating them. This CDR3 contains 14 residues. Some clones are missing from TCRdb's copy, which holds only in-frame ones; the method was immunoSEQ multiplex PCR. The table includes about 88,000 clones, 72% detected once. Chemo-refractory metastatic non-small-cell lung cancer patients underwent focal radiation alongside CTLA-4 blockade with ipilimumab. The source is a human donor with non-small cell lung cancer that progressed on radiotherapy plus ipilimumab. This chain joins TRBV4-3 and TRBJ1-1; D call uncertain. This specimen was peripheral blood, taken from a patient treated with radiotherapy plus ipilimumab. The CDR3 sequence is CASSQGPFPAEAFF. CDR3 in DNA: TGCGCCAGCAGCCAAGGTCCTTTCCCCGCTGAAGCTTTCTTT.